Listed below are T cell receptor beta chains from one sample, sequenced in a study of Graves' ophthalmopathy and Graves' hyperthyroidism. One entry per CDR3 protein, called by TCRdb with MiXCR from the multiplex PCR reads. The data show 40,000 to 45,000 distinct CDR3 sequences, with around 52% seen just once and roughly 18% held by the top ten. The sequenced sample was peripheral blood. Receptor source: an adult man with Graves' ophthalmopathy. The CDR3 runs from the conserved cysteine through the conserved F or W. The order of the fields is CDR3 DNA, CDR3 protein, V gene, D gene, J gene, clone size. The D gene is left open where the match is weak. Expanded clones are given a class, and other clones once, few, many or no size at all.

cdr3_nt: TGTGCCAGCAGTGAAGCGGGGGGGCCTGCAGATACGCAGTATTTT
cdr3_aa: CASSEAGGPADTQYF
v_call: TRBV6-4
d_call: TRBD2
j_call: TRBJ2-3
clone_size: few

cdr3_nt: TGTGCCAGCAGGTCCGCGTTCTACACTGAAGCTTTCTTT
cdr3_aa: CASRSAFYTEAFF
v_call: TRBV6-2/TRBV6-3
d_call: -
j_call: TRBJ1-1
clone_size: many

cdr3_nt: TGCAGTGCCGTACAGGGCGGCTATCAGCCCCAGCATTTT
cdr3_aa: CSAVQGGYQPQHF
v_call: TRBV20-1
d_call: -
j_call: TRBJ1-5
clone_size: medium-sized

cdr3_nt: TGTGCCAGCAGCTTAGGGGCTGCCGGGGAGCTGTTTTTT
cdr3_aa: CASSLGAAGELFF
v_call: TRBV11-2
d_call: -
j_call: TRBJ2-2
clone_size: many

cdr3_nt: TGCAGTGCTAGAGACGGGACTAGCGAGACCCAGTACTTC
cdr3_aa: CSARDGTSETQYF
v_call: TRBV20-1
d_call: TRBD2
j_call: TRBJ2-5
clone_size: -

cdr3_nt: TGTGCCAGCAGCCCGCGGGCCGCGCGGGAGCTTACAGATGAGCAGTTCTTC
cdr3_aa: CASSPRAARELTDEQFF
v_call: TRBV7-8
d_call: TRBD2
j_call: TRBJ2-1
clone_size: many

cdr3_nt: TGTGCCAGCAGCCCTACAGGGAATCACTGTGGCTACCCCTTC
cdr3_aa: CASSPTGNHCGYPF
v_call: TRBV9
d_call: -
j_call: TRBJ1-2
clone_size: -

cdr3_nt: TGTGCCAGCAGCTTACCGACAGATACGCAGTATTTT
cdr3_aa: CASSLPTDTQYF
v_call: TRBV7-9
d_call: -
j_call: TRBJ2-3
clone_size: -

cdr3_nt: TGCAGTGCCACCGGGACAGAGAACACTGAAGCTTTCTTT
cdr3_aa: CSATGTENTEAFF
v_call: TRBV20-1
d_call: TRBD1
j_call: TRBJ1-1
clone_size: -

cdr3_nt: TGTGCCAGCAGTTGGTTGCGGGGGGGCCAAACAGATACGCAGTATTTT
cdr3_aa: CASSWLRGGQTDTQYF
v_call: TRBV12-3/TRBV12-4
d_call: TRBD2
j_call: TRBJ2-3
clone_size: many

cdr3_nt: TGTGCCAGCAGTTTTGTCTACAATGAGCAGTTCTTC
cdr3_aa: CASSFVYNEQFF
v_call: TRBV12-3/TRBV12-4
d_call: -
j_call: TRBJ2-1
clone_size: few

cdr3_nt: TGTGCCAGCAGCCCCCCCTCTAGCTCCTACAATGAGCAGTTCTTC
cdr3_aa: CASSPPSSSYNEQFF
v_call: TRBV25-1
d_call: -
j_call: TRBJ2-1
clone_size: medium-sized

cdr3_nt: TGTGCCAGTAGTATAGTCGAGACAGGGGGCTATGGCTACACCTTC
cdr3_aa: CASSIVETGGYGYTF
v_call: TRBV19
d_call: TRBD1
j_call: TRBJ1-2
clone_size: -

cdr3_nt: TGTGCCAGCAGTTACAGGGCCTACAATGAGCAGTTCTTC
cdr3_aa: CASSYRAYNEQFF
v_call: TRBV6-5
d_call: -
j_call: TRBJ2-1
clone_size: many

cdr3_nt: TGTGCCAACAGTCCCGGGTTTTATAGCAATCAGCCCCAGCATTTT
cdr3_aa: CANSPGFYSNQPQHF
v_call: TRBV12-3/TRBV12-4
d_call: -
j_call: TRBJ1-5
clone_size: -

cdr3_nt: TGTGCCAGCAGCTTGGGGGCACGGAACGCTGAAGCTCTCTTT
cdr3_aa: CASSLGARNAEALF
v_call: TRBV5-4
d_call: -
j_call: TRBJ1-1
clone_size: -

cdr3_nt: TGTGCCAGTGGTATGCAACAGAAAGCGAACACCGGGGAGCTGTTTTTT
cdr3_aa: CASGMQQKANTGELFF
v_call: TRBV19
d_call: -
j_call: TRBJ2-2
clone_size: -

cdr3_nt: TGCGCCAGCAGCTCCAGCGACAGCGGGAAGCAGTTCTTC
cdr3_aa: CASSSSDSGKQFF
v_call: TRBV5-1
d_call: TRBD2
j_call: TRBJ2-1
clone_size: -

cdr3_nt: TGTGCCAGCAGTGTCGTTCCTCTCATGAACACTGAAGCTTTCTTT
cdr3_aa: CASSVVPLMNTEAFF
v_call: TRBV6-1
d_call: -
j_call: TRBJ1-1
clone_size: many

cdr3_nt: TGTGCCAGCAGTCCGTCGGGACAGCCAAATGAAAAACTGTTTTTT
cdr3_aa: CASSPSGQPNEKLFF
v_call: TRBV19
d_call: TRBD1
j_call: TRBJ1-4
clone_size: -

cdr3_nt: TGTGCCACCAGCAGAAGGACAGGGGCTATGAACACTGAAGCTTTCTTT
cdr3_aa: CATSRRTGAMNTEAFF
v_call: TRBV15
d_call: TRBD1
j_call: TRBJ1-1
clone_size: many

cdr3_nt: TGTGCCAGCAGCTCCTACCCCTCGGACAGGGGGCAGGGTGAAGGCTACACCTTC
cdr3_aa: CASSSYPSDRGQGEGYTF
v_call: TRBV7-9
d_call: TRBD1
j_call: TRBJ1-2
clone_size: -

cdr3_nt: TGTGCCAGCAGCTTAGGGGCCTCTAATGAAAAACTGTTTTTT
cdr3_aa: CASSLGASNEKLFF
v_call: TRBV7-6
d_call: -
j_call: TRBJ1-4
clone_size: -

cdr3_nt: TGTGCCACCAGTGACCCAAATCAAGAGACCCAGTACTTC
cdr3_aa: CATSDPNQETQYF
v_call: TRBV24-1
d_call: -
j_call: TRBJ2-5
clone_size: many

cdr3_nt: TGTGCCAGCAGCTTAGGGTTGACAGGGGCCAACGTCCTGACTTTC
cdr3_aa: CASSLGLTGANVLTF
v_call: TRBV11-2
d_call: -
j_call: TRBJ2-6
clone_size: -

cdr3_nt: TGTGCCAGCAGCACCTTCAATGAGCAGTTCTTC
cdr3_aa: CASSTFNEQFF
v_call: TRBV14
d_call: -
j_call: TRBJ2-1
clone_size: -

cdr3_nt: TGTGCCAGCAGTTTTACGGGCAGCTCCTACGAGCAGTACTTC
cdr3_aa: CASSFTGSSYEQYF
v_call: TRBV12-3/TRBV12-4
d_call: -
j_call: TRBJ2-7
clone_size: many

cdr3_nt: TGTGCCAGCAGCTCATGGAGCACCTCGGAGAACTATGGCTACACCTTC
cdr3_aa: CASSSWSTSENYGYTF
v_call: TRBV5-8
d_call: -
j_call: TRBJ1-2
clone_size: -

cdr3_nt: TGCGCCAGCATAGGGACAGGGAGGGATACGCAGTATTTT
cdr3_aa: CASIGTGRDTQYF
v_call: TRBV5-1
d_call: TRBD1
j_call: TRBJ2-3
clone_size: -

cdr3_nt: TGTGCCAGTAGTATAGGCCTTTGGACTAGCGGTAGTAACACCGGGGAGCTGTTTTTT
cdr3_aa: CASSIGLWTSGSNTGELFF
v_call: TRBV19
d_call: TRBD2
j_call: TRBJ2-2
clone_size: -

cdr3_nt: TGTGCCAGCAGTTTACGGAACAGGGGGTGGGGCACAGATACGCAGTATTTT
cdr3_aa: CASSLRNRGWGTDTQYF
v_call: TRBV27
d_call: TRBD1
j_call: TRBJ2-3
clone_size: -

cdr3_nt: TGTGCCAGCAGCGGGACTAGCGCCCAAGAGACCCAGTACTTC
cdr3_aa: CASSGTSAQETQYF
v_call: TRBV28
d_call: TRBD2
j_call: TRBJ2-5
clone_size: many

cdr3_nt: TGCAGTGCTAGACGGCCGGGACAGGAGATCTATGGCTACACCTTC
cdr3_aa: CSARRPGQEIYGYTF
v_call: TRBV20-1
d_call: TRBD1
j_call: TRBJ1-2
clone_size: many

cdr3_nt: TGCAGCGTCCCAAGGGCTTACAATGAGCAGTACTTT
cdr3_aa: CSVPRAYNEQYF
v_call: TRBV29-1
d_call: -
j_call: TRBJ2-7
clone_size: once

cdr3_nt: TGTGCCAGTAGCGCTAACGGGGGGCCGCAAGAGACCCAGTACTTC
cdr3_aa: CASSANGGPQETQYF
v_call: TRBV9
d_call: -
j_call: TRBJ2-5
clone_size: -

cdr3_nt: TGCAGTGCTAGAGTCGGGACAGGGGTGGGTGGCAATCAGCCCCAGCATTTT
cdr3_aa: CSARVGTGVGGNQPQHF
v_call: TRBV20-1
d_call: TRBD1
j_call: TRBJ1-5
clone_size: -

cdr3_nt: TGTGCCAGCAGCGTTGGGTACAGCCCGAGCTATGGCTACACCTTC
cdr3_aa: CASSVGYSPSYGYTF
v_call: TRBV9
d_call: -
j_call: TRBJ1-2
clone_size: -

cdr3_nt: TGTGCCAGCAGCTTAGCAACAGCCGGGACAGGAGGGGAGACCCAGTATTTT
cdr3_aa: CASSLATAGTGGETQYF
v_call: TRBV7-2
d_call: TRBD1
j_call: TRBJ2-3
clone_size: once

cdr3_nt: TGCGCCAGCAGCCAAGATCATAAACGGGTCCTCACAGATACGCAGTATTTT
cdr3_aa: CASSQDHKRVLTDTQYF
v_call: TRBV4-1
d_call: -
j_call: TRBJ2-3
clone_size: many

cdr3_nt: TGTGCCAGCTCGCTGGACAGGGGATCGGCCAAAAACATTCAGTACTTC
cdr3_aa: CASSLDRGSAKNIQYF
v_call: TRBV18
d_call: TRBD1
j_call: TRBJ2-4
clone_size: -

cdr3_nt: TGTGCCAGCAGTTTAAGCAGGGTACTAAACGAGCAGTACTTC
cdr3_aa: CASSLSRVLNEQYF
v_call: TRBV12-3/TRBV12-4
d_call: -
j_call: TRBJ2-7
clone_size: once

cdr3_nt: TGTGTCACCGACTGGCTAGCGGGAGGAGAGGATGAGCAGTTCTTC
cdr3_aa: CVTDWLAGGEDEQFF
v_call: TRBV7-9
d_call: TRBD2
j_call: TRBJ2-1
clone_size: medium-sized

cdr3_nt: TGCAGTGCTAGCAAGAGTGGGAGGACCTACGAGCAGTACTTC
cdr3_aa: CSASKSGRTYEQYF
v_call: TRBV20-1
d_call: -
j_call: TRBJ2-7
clone_size: -

cdr3_nt: TGCGCCAGCAGCCCCCAGCTGACAGGGCGAAACACCATATATTTT
cdr3_aa: CASSPQLTGRNTIYF
v_call: TRBV4-1
d_call: TRBD1
j_call: TRBJ1-3
clone_size: many

cdr3_nt: TGTGCCAGCAGCCTAAACAGTCCAGGTACGCAGTATTTT
cdr3_aa: CASSLNSPGTQYF
v_call: TRBV7-2
d_call: -
j_call: TRBJ2-3
clone_size: -

cdr3_nt: TGTGCCAGCAGTCCCGTGGTACAGGGTATGAACACTGAAGCTTTCTTT
cdr3_aa: CASSPVVQGMNTEAFF
v_call: TRBV28
d_call: -
j_call: TRBJ1-1
clone_size: many

cdr3_nt: TGCAGCAAACTAGCGGGAGGGTCTGATGAGCAGTTCTTC
cdr3_aa: CSKLAGGSDEQFF
v_call: TRBV29-1
d_call: TRBD2
j_call: TRBJ2-1
clone_size: -

cdr3_nt: TGTGCCAGCAGCGTCGGCGGGCAGCCCCAGCATTTT
cdr3_aa: CASSVGGQPQHF
v_call: TRBV9
d_call: -
j_call: TRBJ1-5
clone_size: -

cdr3_nt: TGTGCCACCAGTGCGGGGGCTGGCACTGAAGCTTTCTTT
cdr3_aa: CATSAGAGTEAFF
v_call: TRBV24-1
d_call: -
j_call: TRBJ1-1
clone_size: many

cdr3_nt: TGTGCCAGCAGTGCGGGAGACGTCACTGAAGCTTTCTTT
cdr3_aa: CASSAGDVTEAFF
v_call: TRBV6-1
d_call: -
j_call: TRBJ1-1
clone_size: -

cdr3_nt: TGTGCCATTAGCGGGGAAGATGGTTACAATGAGCAGTTCTTC
cdr3_aa: CAISGEDGYNEQFF
v_call: TRBV10-3
d_call: TRBD2
j_call: TRBJ2-1
clone_size: few

cdr3_nt: TGTGCCAACAACAGGGACAAAAACATTCAGTACTTC
cdr3_aa: CANNRDKNIQYF
v_call: TRBV24-1
d_call: -
j_call: TRBJ2-4
clone_size: many

cdr3_nt: TGTGCCAGCAGCTTAGTTTCGGGACATGAGCAGTACTTC
cdr3_aa: CASSLVSGHEQYF
v_call: TRBV7-7
d_call: -
j_call: TRBJ2-7
clone_size: few

cdr3_nt: TGCGCCAGCAGCGTGACAGGGGAGACCCAGTACTTC
cdr3_aa: CASSVTGETQYF
v_call: TRBV7-9
d_call: TRBD1
j_call: TRBJ2-5
clone_size: once

cdr3_nt: TGTGCCAGCAGCTTTTCGGGGGTGATTGGAAAACTGTTTTTT
cdr3_aa: CASSFSGVIGKLFF
v_call: TRBV7-9
d_call: -
j_call: TRBJ1-4
clone_size: -

cdr3_nt: TGTGCCAGCAGAGGTAGCGGGAGGACAAACACAGATACGCAGTATTTT
cdr3_aa: CASRGSGRTNTDTQYF
v_call: TRBV9
d_call: TRBD2
j_call: TRBJ2-3
clone_size: -

cdr3_nt: TGTGCCAGCAGCCACCAAACAAAAGGAGGGGGTTGGGGTTATGGCTACACCTTC
cdr3_aa: CASSHQTKGGGWGYGYTF
v_call: TRBV7-8
d_call: -
j_call: TRBJ1-2
clone_size: many